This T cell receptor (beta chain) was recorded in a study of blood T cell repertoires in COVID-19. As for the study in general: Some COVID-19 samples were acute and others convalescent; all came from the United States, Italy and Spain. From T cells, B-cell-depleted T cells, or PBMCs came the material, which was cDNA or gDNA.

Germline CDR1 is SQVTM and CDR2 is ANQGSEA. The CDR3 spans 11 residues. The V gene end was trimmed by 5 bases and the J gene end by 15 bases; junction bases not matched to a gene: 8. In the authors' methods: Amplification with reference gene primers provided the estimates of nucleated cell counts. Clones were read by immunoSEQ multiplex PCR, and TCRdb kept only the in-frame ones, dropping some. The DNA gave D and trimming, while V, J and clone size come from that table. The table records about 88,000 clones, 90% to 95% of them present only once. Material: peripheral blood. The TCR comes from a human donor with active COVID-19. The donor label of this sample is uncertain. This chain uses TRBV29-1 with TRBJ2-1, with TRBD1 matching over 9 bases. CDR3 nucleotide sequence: TGCAGCGTTTTACAGGGGGCAATAGGGTTCTTC. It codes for CSVLQGAIGFF.